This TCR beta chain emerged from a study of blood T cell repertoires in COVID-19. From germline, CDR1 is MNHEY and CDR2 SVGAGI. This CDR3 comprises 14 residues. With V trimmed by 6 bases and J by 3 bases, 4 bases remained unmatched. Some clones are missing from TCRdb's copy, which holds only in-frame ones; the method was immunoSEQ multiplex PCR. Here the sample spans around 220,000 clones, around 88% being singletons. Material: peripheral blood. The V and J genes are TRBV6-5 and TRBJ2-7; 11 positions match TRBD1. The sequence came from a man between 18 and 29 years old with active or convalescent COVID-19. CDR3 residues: CASSAGTGGYEQYF. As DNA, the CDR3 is TGTGCCAGCAGCGCCGGGACAGGGGGCTACGAGCAGTACTTC.